A selection of T cell receptor beta chains follows, all from one sample in a study of blood T cell repertoires in COVID-19. Sequencing used immunoSEQ multiplex PCR; TCRdb keeps in-frame clones, though not all of them. The sample yields around 140,000 clones, around nine tenths seen once. The material sequenced was peripheral blood. These receptors were taken from a man in his 60s with active or convalescent COVID-19. Each CDR3 is given with its conserved first and last residue. The D gene is left open where the match is weak. Clone size is stated in some rows and not others, as once, few, many or a class when expanded.

NA | NA | TRBJ1-5 | TRBV18 | CASSLLSNNQPQHF | TGTGCCAGCTCACTGCTATCCAACAATCAGCCCCAGCATTTT
once | TRBD2 | TRBJ2-3 | TRBV28 | CASTLAGGRRVDTQYF | TGTGCCAGCACCTTGGCGGGAGGGCGTCGTGTAGATACGCAGTATTTT
NA | NA | TRBJ1-5 | TRBV19 | CASSIGEGSNQPQHF | TGTGCCAGTAGTATCGGGGAAGGTAGCAATCAGCCCCAGCATTTT
NA | NA | TRBJ2-2 | TRBV19 | CASKAKRANTGELFF | TGTGCCAGTAAGGCGAAGCGAGCGAACACCGGGGAGCTGTTTTTT
few | TRBD1 | TRBJ1-2 | TRBV19 | CATYRDRGYGYTF | TGTGCCACCTATAGGGACAGGGGATATGGCTACACCTTC
NA | NA | TRBJ2-3 | TRBV18 | CASSPLAVKSTDTQYF | TGTGCCAGCTCACCATTGGCAGTAAAATCCACAGATACGCAGTATTTT
NA | NA | TRBJ2-5 | TRBV12-3/TRBV12-4 | CASSFTSRETQYF | TGTGCCAGCAGTTTCACTAGCAGAGAGACCCAGTACTTC
NA | NA | TRBJ2-3 | TRBV18 | CASSPPGTDTQYF | TGTGCCAGCTCACCACCCGGGACAGATACGCAGTATTTT
once | NA | TRBJ1-2 | TRBV10-3 | CAISDRGGYTF | TGTGCCATCAGTGACAGGGGTGGCTACACCTTC
NA | NA | TRBJ1-1 | TRBV7-9 | CASSLSEMNTEAFF | TGTGCCAGCAGCCTAAGCGAGATGAACACTGAAGCTTTCTTT
NA | NA | TRBJ2-2 | TRBV7-3 | CASSPQTENTGELFF | TGTGCCAGCAGCCCGCAGACAGAGAACACCGGGGAGCTGTTTTTT
NA | TRBD2 | TRBJ2-3 | TRBV6-1 | CASSEASTSETQYF | TGTGCCAGCAGTGAAGCGTCGACTAGCGAAACGCAGTATTTT
NA | NA | TRBJ1-4 | TRBV19 | CASNPRARMDEKLFF | TGTGCCAGTAACCCGCGGGCCAGGATGGACGAAAAACTGTTTTTT
NA | NA | TRBJ2-1 | TRBV12-3/TRBV12-4 | CASEASSYNEQFF | TGTGCCAGCGAAGCGAGCTCCTACAATGAGCAGTTCTTC
NA | NA | TRBJ2-7 | TRBV6-2/TRBV6-3 | CASSFGGGYRYEQYF | TGTGCCAGCAGTTTTGGCGGGGGCTATCGCTACGAGCAGTACTTC
NA | TRBD2 | TRBJ2-1 | TRBV6-5 | CASRKSSGLFDEQFF | TGTGCCAGCAGAAAATCTAGCGGGTTATTCGATGAGCAGTTCTTC
NA | TRBD1 | TRBJ2-7 | TRBV28 | CASTNRGTGGYEQYF | TGTGCCAGCACCAATAGGGGGACAGGGGGTTACGAGCAGTACTTC
NA | NA | TRBJ1-4 | TRBV9 | CASSVSGFGEKLFF | TGTGCCAGCAGCGTGTCCGGGTTCGGTGAAAAACTGTTTTTT
NA | NA | TRBJ2-1 | TRBV4-2 | CASSQDLPGRQFF | TGTGCCAGCAGCCAAGATCTGCCAGGGCGGCAGTTCTTC
once | NA | TRBJ2-5 | TRBV5-4 | CASSLVSGDETQYF | TGTGCCAGCAGCTTGGTTTCCGGGGATGAGACCCAGTACTTC
NA | NA | TRBJ2-1 | TRBV9 | CASSVGAGSLGGEQFF | TGTGCCAGCAGCGTAGGGGCGGGATCCTTGGGGGGTGAGCAGTTCTTC
NA | NA | TRBJ2-3 | TRBV2 | CASSGSPGSPGDTQYF | TGTGCCAGCAGTGGGTCCCCCGGTTCCCCCGGGGATACGCAGTATTTT
NA | TRBD2 | TRBJ2-6 | TRBV3-1/TRBV3-2 | CASQSGGAGANVLTF | TGTGCCAGCCAGTCGGGGGGGGCTGGGGCCAACGTCCTGACTTTC
NA | NA | TRBJ1-1 | TRBV29-1 | CSGAGLQGRPNTEAFF | TGCAGCGGCGCCGGGCTCCAGGGGCGACCTAACACTGAAGCTTTCTTT
NA | TRBD1 | TRBJ1-6 | TRBV4-2 | CASSQATGVGNSPLHF | TGTGCCAGCAGCCAGGCTACAGGGGTGGGCAATTCACCCCTCCACTTT
NA | NA | TRBJ2-7 | TRBV30 | CAWSATGFEQYF | TGTGCCTGGAGTGCTACAGGGTTCGAGCAGTACTTC
NA | NA | TRBJ1-4 | TRBV13 | CASSFQGGSEKLFF | TGTGCCAGCAGCTTTCAGGGTGGTAGCGAAAAACTGTTTTTT
NA | TRBD2 | TRBJ2-7 | TRBV7-8 | CASSLPSGTLDEQYF | TGTGCCAGCAGCCTTCCTAGCGGGACCTTGGACGAGCAGTACTTC
NA | NA | TRBJ1-2 | TRBV6-6 | CASSYGPGANYGYTF | TGTGCCAGCAGTTACGGGCCAGGCGCTAACTATGGCTACACCTTC
once | TRBD2 | TRBJ2-7 | TRBV3-1/TRBV3-2 | CASSQNAGGGEQYF | TGTGCCAGCAGCCAAAATGCGGGAGGGGGCGAGCAGTACTTC
NA | TRBD2 | TRBJ2-1 | TRBV5-1 | CASSLAGTSGGEQFF | TGCGCCAGCAGCTTGGCCGGGACTAGCGGGGGTGAGCAGTTCTTC
once | TRBD1 | TRBJ1-4 | TRBV25-1 | CASSQTGGLNEKLFF | TGTGCCAGCAGTCAGACAGGGGGGCTTAATGAAAAACTGTTTTTT
NA | NA | TRBJ1-4 | TRBV4-3 | CASSQSPGTMREKLFF | TGCGCCAGCAGCCAATCCCCCGGGACAATGAGGGAAAAACTGTTTTTT
once | NA | TRBJ1-5 | TRBV7-3 | CASSLKGGDQPQHF | TGTGCCAGCAGCTTGAAAGGGGGTGATCAGCCCCAGCATTTT
NA | NA | TRBJ2-2 | TRBV4-2 | CASSRSGSGGELFF | TGTGCCAGCAGCCGTAGCGGTAGTGGCGGGGAGCTGTTTTTT
NA | TRBD1 | TRBJ2-6 | TRBV19 | CASSLRDRRSGANVLTF | TGTGCCAGTAGTCTCCGGGACAGGAGATCAGGGGCCAACGTCCTGACTTTC
NA | NA | TRBJ2-5 | TRBV18 | CASSPRGGETQYF | TGTGCCAGCTCACCACGGGGAGGAGAGACCCAGTACTTC
once | NA | TRBJ2-1 | TRBV19 | CASSIDWRYNEQFF | TGTGCCAGTAGTATAGACTGGCGGTACAATGAGCAGTTCTTC
NA | NA | TRBJ2-5 | TRBV3-1/TRBV3-2 | CASSQDRGAAHRRETQYF | TGTGCCAGCAGCCAAGATCGAGGAGCGGCCCACCGACGGGAGACCCAGTACTTC
NA | NA | TRBJ1-5 | TRBV4-3 | CASSQDTSGPQHF | TGCGCCAGCAGCCAAGACACCTCAGGGCCCCAGCATTTT
NA | TRBD2 | TRBJ2-7 | TRBV10-3 | CAISFGLASTGEQYF | TGTGCCATCAGTTTCGGACTAGCTTCTACCGGCGAGCAGTACTTC
NA | NA | TRBJ1-3 | TRBV9 | CASSVDGARNTIYF | TGTGCCAGCAGCGTAGATGGGGCTAGAAACACCATATATTTT
NA | NA | TRBJ2-3 | TRBV30 | CAWSVQGRGVTDTQYF | TGTGCCTGGAGTGTACAGGGCAGGGGGGTCACAGATACGCAGTATTTT
NA | TRBD1 | TRBJ1-2 | TRBV19 | CASNAGTGGYGYTF | TGTGCCAGCAACGCGGGGACAGGGGGCTATGGCTACACCTTC
once | TRBD1 | TRBJ1-2 | TRBV7-9 | CASSFRDRGRGYTF | TGTGCCAGCAGCTTTCGGGACAGGGGGCGGGGCTACACCTTC
NA | TRBD1 | TRBJ2-2 | TRBV7-6 | CASSFRPGTGGTGELFF | TGTGCCAGCAGCTTCCGCCCGGGGACAGGGGGCACCGGGGAGCTGTTTTTT
NA | NA | TRBJ2-7 | TRBV18 | CASSPLDGQTYEQYF | TGTGCCAGCTCACCTCTGGACGGACAAACCTACGAGCAGTACTTC
medium-sized | NA | TRBJ1-1 | TRBV3-1/TRBV3-2 | CASSPFAGMNTEAFF | TGTGCCAGCAGCCCGTTCGCGGGGATGAACACTGAAGCTTTCTTT
NA | NA | TRBJ1-2 | TRBV6-6 | CASSYSSSNGYTF | TGTGCCAGCAGTTACTCGAGTTCCAATGGCTACACCTTC
once | TRBD1 | TRBJ2-1 | TRBV29-1 | CSVLDRGRGPEQFF | TGCAGCGTCCTTGACAGGGGCCGCGGGCCTGAGCAGTTCTTC
NA | NA | TRBJ2-3 | TRBV5-1 | CASRHPAGSLTDTQYF | TGCGCCAGCAGGCACCCGGCGGGGAGTCTCACAGATACGCAGTATTTT